What follows are 5 T cell receptor beta chains derived from one specimen sequenced in a study of blood T cell repertoires in COVID-19 (dated by TCRdb to about 2020). The library was obtained by the immunoSEQ multiplex PCR assay. TCRdb re-hosts the immuneACCESS table, in-frame sequences only. Its copies lack some clones; in the studies checked, an unresolved V gene accounts for under half of them, and the cause for the rest is not known. Within this sample are tens of thousands of clones, with around 83% of them counted one time only. The ten largest clones capture over 5% of the sample. The sequencing input was peripheral blood. These receptors came from a woman aged 55 to 70 with acute or convalescent COVID-19.

The table lists this clone with a few counts. This sequence joins TRBV19 and TRBJ2-6; 7 nucleotides line up with TRBD2. CDR1 is LNHDA, CDR2 SQIVND, per germline (reference sequence). The CDR3 covers 17 residues. J gave up 0 bases and V 9 bases, and 11 bases lay outside the gene matches. Written as DNA, the CDR3 is TGTGCCAGCTACGGACTAGTGCTTAGCTCTGGGGCCAACGTCCTGACTTTC. Amino acids: CASYGLVLSSGANVLTF.

The V gene is TRBV6-1, the J gene TRBJ1-5, with 8 bases identical to TRBD1. The junction had 5 bases not matched to a gene; V was cut back by 1 base and J by 6 bases. The CDR3 covers 15 residues. Germline V gene lookup returns CDR1 MNHNS and CDR2 SASEGT. CDR3 region: CASSEVVRGRQPQHF. The DNA of the CDR3 is TGTGCCAGCAGTGAAGTTGTCAGGGGGCGTCAGCCCCAGCATTTT.

This clone was picked up a small number of times. The DNA for the CDR3 is TGTGCCAGCAGTGGTATGACAGGTCTTAGCAATCAGCCCCAGCATTTT. Residues: CASSGMTGLSNQPQHF. The rearrangement joins TRBV6-2 or TRBV6-3 to TRBJ1-5, with D perhaps TRBD1 (6 bases). V was trimmed by 5 bases and J by 0 bases, leaving 14 bases between them. Germline V lookup: CDR1 MNHEY, CDR2 SVGEGT. The CDR3 covers 16 residues.

The chain has TRBV19 and TRBJ1-2, with D tentatively TRBD1 (6 bases). This CDR3 has 14 residues. The V and J ends lost 6 bases and 7 bases respectively, with 18 bases between them. Germline CDR1 is LNHDA and CDR2 is SQIVND (reference sequence). This CDR3 reads CASSPRAGGGGYTF. The CDR3 DNA reads as TGTGCCAGTAGCCCCCGGGCTGGGGGCGGTGGCTACACCTTC.

The genes are TRBV18 and TRBJ2-5; a possible D gene is TRBD1 (6 bases). CDR3 length equals 14 residues. Per germline, CDR1 KGHSH and CDR2 LQKENI. V was clipped by 6 bases and J by 2 bases, with 13 bases between them. CDR3 protein: CASSLGDKQETQYF. CDR3 nucleotides: TGTGCCAGCTCCCTGGGGGACAAGCAAGAGACCCAGTACTTC.